One sample yielded the 16 T cell receptor beta chains listed below, sequenced in a study of T cells after yellow fever vaccination. TCRdb re-analysed the 5' RACE reads in MiXCR, keeping a single row per CDR3 protein. The profile shows fewer than 400,000 distinct CDR3 sequences, 6.2% of them singletons. This specimen was PBMCs, taken 5 days after the yellow fever booster vaccination. The origin of the receptors is a man aged 30 to 45 who received the YFV17D yellow fever vaccine.

This clonotype was found many times. The J gene is TRBJ2-7, the V gene TRBV12-3 or TRBV12-4; D perhaps matches TRBD1 (6 bases). The V end was cut by 3 bases, the J end by 5 bases, with 14 bases between. The CDR3 contains 14 residues. The CDR3 DNA reads TGTGCCAGCAGTTTGTCAAGGGGGTTCCACGAGCAGTACTTC. The encoded protein is CASSLSRGFHEQYF.

This clonotype was detected ten times or more. J is TRBJ2-1 and V is TRBV5-1; 12 bases agree with TRBD2. Germline V gene sequence: CDR1 SGHRS, CDR2 YFSETQ. V was clipped by 3 bases and J by 0 bases; unmatched bases: 13. The CDR3 consists of 20 residues. CDR3 sequence reads: CASSSTGTSGLKSSYNEQFF. In nucleotides, the CDR3 is TGCGCCAGCAGCTCTACCGGGACTAGCGGGCTCAAAAGCTCCTACAATGAGCAGTTCTTC.

This sequence joins TRBV14 and TRBJ2-7; 8 bases line up with TRBD1. Per the germline V gene, CDR1 is SGHDN and CDR2 is FVKESK. There are 14 residues in the CDR3. The V segment lost 4 bases and the J segment 1 base; nucleotides outside the gene matches: 3. This chain's CDR3 is CASSRGQESYEQYF. The CDR3 region has the DNA TGTGCCAGCAGCCGGGGACAGGAGTCCTACGAGCAGTACTTC.

This chain connects TRBV20-1 to TRBJ2-7, with D unclear. The V and J ends lost 3 bases and 9 bases respectively, with 18 bases between them. The CDR3 loop spans 13 amino acids. Germline V gene lookup returns CDR1 DFQATT and CDR2 SNEGSKA (reference sequence). CDR3 in DNA: TGCAGTGCTAGGGCTGCCAATTTTCGTGTGCAGTACTTC. Its protein is CSARAANFRVQYF.

This clonotype has only a few counts. The rearrangement joins TRBV30 to TRBJ2-7; D is perhaps TRBD1 (5 bases). This CDR3 has 13 amino acids. V was trimmed by 1 base and J by 2 bases, leaving 9 bases between them. Germline lookup yields CDR1 GTSNPN and CDR2 SVGIG (reference sequence). Here the CDR3 reads CAWSGGATYEQYF. DNA of the CDR3: TGTGCCTGGAGTGGTGGGGCTACCTACGAGCAGTACTTC. Variable domain in full (rest from reference TRBV30 and TRBJ2-7): SQTIHQWPATLVQPVGSPLSLECTVEGTSNPNLYWYRQAAGRGLQLLFYSVGIGQISSEVPQNLSASRPQDRQFILSSKKLLLSDSGFYLCAWSGGATYEQYFGPGTRLTVT.

The chain employs TRBV3-1 and TRBJ2-7; D is ambiguous. The CDR3 spans 13 residues. Trimming shortened V by 8 bases and J by 0 bases, and 11 bases separated the two germline ends. CDR1 is LGHDT and CDR2 is YNNKEL in the germline V gene (reference sequence). Here the CDR3 reads CASGPNFSYEQYF. The CDR3, as DNA: TGTGCCAGCGGCCCTAATTTCTCCTACGAGCAGTACTTC.

The table lists this clonotype with a few counts. The J gene is TRBJ2-5, the V gene TRBV20-1; D unclear. V was clipped by 4 bases and J by 1 base, with 7 bases between them. CDR3 length: 12 amino acids. Germline V CDR1 and CDR2: DFQATT, SNEGSKA (reference sequence). In DNA form, the CDR3 reads TGCAGTGCTAAACAGAGCCAAGAGACCCAGTACTTC. This encodes CSAKQSQETQYF.

The rearrangement joins TRBV20-1 to TRBJ2-7; D is uncertain. Trimming cost V 1 base and J 2 bases, with 9 bases left between them. The germline V gene has CDR1 DFQATT and CDR2 SNEGSKA (reference sequence). This CDR3 has 13 residues. The CDR3 reads CSARVGSAYEQYF. CDR3 nucleotide sequence: TGCAGTGCTAGAGTCGGCTCAGCCTACGAGCAGTACTTC.

This clonotype was counted only a few times. This chain links TRBV6-1 with TRBJ2-7; weak D call: TRBD2 (5 bases). V dropped 6 bases and J dropped 2 bases, with 11 bases sitting between them. The CDR3 spans 13 residues. The germline V gene encodes CDR1 MNHNS and CDR2 SASEGT. The CDR3 is CASRRSGAYEQYF. The CDR3, as DNA: TGTGCCAGCAGGAGATCCGGGGCCTACGAGCAGTACTTC.

V and J are TRBV11-2 and TRBJ2-5; TRBD2 aligns across 9 bases. With 0 bases clipped from V and 4 bases from J, the junction kept 3 bases outside the gene matches. The CDR3 is 15 amino acids. CDR1 and CDR2 from the germline V gene are SGHAT and FQNNGV. The CDR3 protein is CASSLEAGGGETQYF. The CDR3 nucleotides read TGTGCCAGCAGCTTAGAAGCGGGAGGAGGAGAGACCCAGTACTTC.

This clonotype was counted ten times or more. This chain joins TRBV3-1 and TRBJ2-6; no firm D call. This CDR3 has 12 residues. Per germline, CDR1 LGHDT and CDR2 YNNKEL (reference sequence). Trimming pared 3 bases from V and 8 bases from J, leaving 5 bases between. CDR3 sequence (DNA): TGTGCCAGCAGCCAGCAGTCCAACGTCCTGACTTTC. Its protein is CASSQQSNVLTF. The variable domain in full, with the rest retrieved from reference TRBV3-1 and TRBJ2-6, is DTAVSQTPKYLVTQMGNDKSIKCEQNLGHDTMYWYKQDSKKFLKIMFSYNNKELIINETVPNRFSPKSPDKAHLNLHINSLELGDSAVYFCASSQQSNVLTFGAGSRLTVL.

This clonotype was seen at least ten times. In nucleotides, the CDR3 is TGTGCCAGCAGCCCCGCGGGAGGACTAGATACGCAGTATTTT. As protein: CASSPAGGLDTQYF. The V and J genes are TRBV7-8 and TRBJ2-3; 8 nucleotides match TRBD2. The germline V gene encodes CDR1 SGHVS and CDR2 FQNEAQ. Trimming took 5 bases from V and 5 from J; bases not matched to a gene: 6. There are 14 residues in the CDR3.

This clonotype was detected ten times or more. The chain employs TRBV4-1 and TRBJ2-7; 9 bases fit TRBD1. The CDR3 sequence is 16 residues long. Looked up from germline, CDR1 is MGHRA and CDR2 is YSYEKL. Trimming cost V 1 base and J 4 bases; bases outside gene matches: 8. The CDR3 DNA reads TGCGCCAGCAGCCAAGCCGACTGGGACAGGGAGTACGAGCAGTACTTC. Amino acid sequence: CASSQADWDREYEQYF.

This clonotype was picked up many times. CDR3 nucleotide sequence: TGCAGTGCCCGACGGTCAACCTTTGACATCACGAACTATGGCTACACCTTC. Translation gives CSARRSTFDITNYGYTF. The chain employs TRBV20-1 and TRBJ1-2; D ambiguous. Looked up from germline, CDR1 is DFQATT and CDR2 is SNEGSKA (reference sequence). The CDR3 is 17 amino acids. V lost 6 bases, J lost 2 bases, and 25 bases lay in between.

This chain uses TRBV28 with TRBJ2-7; D gene ambiguous. Germline CDR1 and CDR2: MDHEN and SYDVKM. CDR3 length equals 15 residues. V was cut by 3 bases and J by 6 bases, with 18 bases left in between. Here the CDR3 reads CASSFSRTTSGEQYF. As DNA, the CDR3 is TGTGCCAGCAGTTTTTCCCGGACCACTTCAGGCGAGCAGTACTTC.

A few counts support this clonotype. The V gene is TRBV27, the J gene TRBJ2-1, with D unresolved. The CDR3 consists of 14 residues. The V gene lost 3 bases and the J gene lost 8 bases, with 14 bases spanning the gap. Germline V gene sequence: CDR1 MNHEY, CDR2 SMNVEV (reference sequence). In nucleotides, the CDR3 is TGTGCCAGCAGTTTGGGCTTAGCCACGGATGAGCAGTTCTTC. Amino acid sequence: CASSLGLATDEQFF.